The sequence of this T cell receptor (beta chain) was determined in a study of cytomegalovirus exposure and HLA in healthy donors (dated by TCRdb to about 2017). About the full investigation: According to an earlier analysis of 550 to 750 of the donors, roughly 180 million T cells yielded roughly 100 million unique TCR beta sequences and about 300 Gb of sequence data. Along with the roughly 710-subject first cohort, a separate validation cohort of over 90 different subjects was used. An earlier analysis of 500 to 750 of the donors applied high-throughput TCR beta sequencing to assess whether each TCR beta V gene segment acted as functional or pseudogenic. Donor age, sex, ethnicity and CMV serostatus were compiled together with the repertoire data. Of the approximately 400 genotyped donors, 80% to 90% were placed in the genetic ancestry cluster associated with self-reported Caucasian donors. In a later genetic analysis, genome-wide SNP genotypes for about 65% of the roughly 700 donors were used, and that subset was treated as a discovery cohort. Rather than drawing on any new phenotypic data, the later analysis identified candidate immune exposures from TCR beta sequences and the way those sequences occurred across donors. Across some 400 genotyped donors of the cohort, an average of approximately 220,000 unique TCR beta nucleotide sequences per donor were sequenced, and approximately 17% of those sequences were non-productive. A later analysis re-analyzed previously published TCR beta repertoires from roughly 600 donors and added high-resolution HLA genotyping to study TCR occurrence patterns. An early release covering roughly 600 HLA-typed donors comprised roughly 300 gigabases of sequencing data and around 80 million unique TCR sequences. The T cell repertoires of 670 or so subjects were profiled by immunosequencing and related to cytomegalovirus serostatus. Because of strong linkage in the cohort, five DR-DQ haplotypes were treated as single units for association and clustering. The study aimed to test whether signatures of past pathogen exposure could be identified by cataloging public T cell receptors. Every discovery cohort repertoire had been produced on one sequencing platform. Typing coverage differed by locus: A, B, C, DRB1 and DQB1 were typed in roughly 620-630 donors, DQA1 in about 550, DPA1 in roughly 590, and DPB1 in roughly 470. HLA typing included class I and class II loci at four-digit resolution. The study combined high-throughput TCR immunosequencing, statistical association of individual TCRs with disease status, and machine learning to predict cytomegalovirus infection status.

In total, approximately 610 healthy bone marrow donors made up the cohort. At the time of sampling, every cohort member was nominally healthy, though immune exposures that went unrecorded were likely present. The donor tested CMV seronegative, placing the donor among the roughly 400 seronegative members of the cohort. Each donor provided a peripheral blood sample, and peripheral blood mononuclear cells were used for TCR beta sequencing. Genomic DNA extraction from the blood cell samples was performed with the Qiagen DNeasy Blood Extraction Kit. Libraries were built with the immunoSEQ multiplex PCR assay. A mixture of 60 forward primers for TCR Vbeta segments and 13 reverse primers for TCR Jbeta segments was used in the multiplex PCR. Amplification of the CDR3 region of rearranged TCR beta genes was performed with a multiplex PCR assay on genomic DNA. The Illumina HiSeq System was used to sequence the amplified TCR beta libraries as 87-base-pair reads. The study's processing was this. In a later analysis, some 80 million unique TCR beta chains were counted across the 666 repertoires, and approximately 11 million of these chains were shared by at least two donors. Raw reads were error-corrected and collapsed into unique sequences by a nearest-neighbor algorithm in which closely related sequences were merged to remove PCR and sequencing errors. Alignment of CDR3 sequences to IMGT reference sequences was used to assign V, D and J gene segments. For a sequence to be retained, a match of at least six nucleotides to both a V gene segment and a J gene segment was required. Rearrangements were classified as productive when the CDR3 lacked stop codons and remained in frame with V and J, and all other rearrangements were classified as non-productive. CDR3 was defined by IMGT convention, running from the second conserved V-encoded cysteine to the conserved J-encoded phenylalanine. Sequences without an unambiguous match to a single V gene segment were excluded from the earlier analysis of about 600 of the donors. An earlier analysis of approximately 590 of the donors classified V segments as functional when productive rearrangements were above 56.7% and as segregating when the standard deviation between donors was above 5%. A statistical classification framework was developed to diagnose cytomegalovirus status using the catalog of TCR beta chain sequences. In a later analysis, TCR nucleotide sequences were compared against IMGT/GENE-DB human TR gene sequences so that V and J genes could be assigned. The TCRdist pipeline was used in a later analysis to assign CDR3 sequences and most-parsimonious VDJ recombination scenarios. In a later analysis, every TCR beta chain was defined by the combination of its CDR3 amino acid sequence and its V-gene family, and reads without a unique V-gene family were dropped. To address suspected cross-contamination and a sequencing artifact, a later analysis removed several hundred highly shared, low-generation-probability nucleotide sequences. In a later analysis, a clonal expansion index for each public chain was calculated from normalized within-repertoire ranks of inferred template counts. A later analysis computed generation probabilities with a VDJ recombination model fitted to out-of-frame rearrangements, and checked the results against IGoR. Hypergeometric tests were used in a later analysis to score TCR-TCR, TCR-HLA and TCR-CMV co-occurrence, with a repertoire-size bias correction applied to the TCR pairs. In a later analysis, false discovery rates were estimated by permuting HLA or CMV assignments 20 times. In a later analysis, co-occurring TCRs were grouped using DBSCAN, and TCRdist sequence similarity was added for clustering within HLA-allele-positive subsets. Co-occurrence clustering excluded repertoires with fewer than 30,000 or more than 120,000 public chains, plus five with anomalous nucleotide sharing. TCRdb limited this immuneACCESS table to in-frame rearrangements with V and J called. A share of clones is missing; checked studies link under half to unresolved V genes, and the rest is unexplained. V, J and clone size are those of that table, while D and trimming were read from the DNA. In this sample the table shows about 160,000 clones, 81% of which occur a single time. Over 10% of the sample belongs to the ten largest clones.

On the study overall, not on this receptor specifically: According to a later analysis, TCR association rates differed among HLA loci, with DRB1 alleles showing the most associated TCRs and HLA-C alleles showing the fewest. HLA typing was unavailable for some donors at each locus, so association tests used only the typed subset. Only TCR beta chains were sequenced in this cohort, and the absence of alpha or paired-chain data limited detectable features. In the study, about 150 TCR beta chains were listed as associated with cytomegalovirus. Correlated functional status among segregating V segments might be attributable to linkage disequilibrium, but an unknown experimental factor could not be ruled out. A further reported finding was that TCR beta sequences accurately predicted the HLA-A and HLA-B alleles for most subjects in the first cohort. A few of the identified cytomegalovirus-associated TCR beta chains were confirmed in vitro to be specific for cytomegalovirus antigens. In a later analysis, about 16,000 TCR beta sequences were associated with specific HLA alleles at a false discovery rate of 0.05. Strong co-occurrence of HLA alleles, especially DR and DQ, made assigning TCR associations to individual alleles difficult. A later genetic analysis reported fewer N-insertions in productive TCRs among donors in an Asian-associated ancestry cluster than the approximately 670-donor mean. According to a later analysis, parvovirus B19, influenza, CMV and Epstein-Barr virus appeared linked to several top co-occurrence clusters. A later analysis found that HLA-associated TCR beta chains were more clonally expanded and had lower generation probabilities than equally common non-associated chains. A later analysis found that most CMV-associated TCR beta chains appeared HLA-restricted, with HLA associations seemingly driven largely by CMV exposure. The earlier analysis of 587 of the donors excluded 15 to 20 rarely observed V segments, including chromosome 9 orphons, because counts were too low. Across donors, most TCR sequences were observed very rarely, whereas some public TCRs were present in many individuals. A cluster of highly shared sequence variants was judged likely to represent a technical artifact of the sequencing pipeline. Broadly in line with IMGT annotations, most TCR beta V segments showed up in productive rearrangements about 87% or about 30% of the time in an earlier analysis of under 700 of the donors. Roughly uniform sequencing depth across donors was assumed in presence/absence analyses, although this assumption may not hold. An association between a missense DCLRE1C variant and V-gene and J-gene trimming of TCR beta chains was found in a later genetic analysis and replicated in an independent cohort. The classifier was reported to diagnose cytomegalovirus status with high specificity and sensitivity in both the original cohort and the validation cohort. Immune exposure information for the cohort was limited to CMV serostatus. According to the authors, the approach could potentially be generalized to other disease states and immunological phenotypes.

On this clone itself: This clone's antigen is unknown. Within one base of it there is no much larger clone, and no base qualities were kept.

The receptor comes from a woman aged 45-65 years in good health and CMV-seronegative. Specimen: PBMCs.

The CDR3 protein is CASSPWGGRGNRAREKLFF. DNA sequence: TGTGCCAGCAGCCCCTGGGGGGGCAGGGGAAACCGCGCTCGAGAAAAACTGTTTTTT. The chain uses TRBV7-9 and TRBJ1-4; matching of 6 bases hints at TRBD1 as the D gene. The germline V gene encodes CDR1 SEHNR and CDR2 FQNEAQ (reference sequence). The trim is 5 bases for V and 8 bases for J, with a gap of 30 bases between the germline ends. Its CDR3 holds 19 amino acids, cysteine through phenylalanine. The CDR3 DNA has 57 bases and is translated from base 1. With all but the CDR3 taken from the reference TRBV7-9 and TRBJ1-4 genes, the full variable domain is: DTGVSQNPRHKITKRGQNVTFRCDPISEHNRLYWYRQTLGQGPEFLTYFQNEAQLEKSRLLSDRFSAERPKGSFSTLEIQRTEQGDSAMYLCASSPWGGRGNRAREKLFFGSGTQLSVL.